Shown below are 29 T cell receptor beta chains from a single sample sequenced in a study of control samples from healthy donors and cancer patients. This table comes from immunoSEQ multiplex PCR, and its TCRdb copy is limited to in-frame clones, with some not included. The profile covers 100,000 to 150,000 clones, with about 95% appearing a single time and 3.6% taken by the ten largest. Sequencing was done on a sample of blood. The source is a man younger than 45 in good health.

This chain connects TRBV7-9 to TRBJ1-3; D is ambiguous. Germline lookup yields CDR1 SEHNR and CDR2 FQNEAQ (reference sequence). Trimming removed 3 bases from V and 1 base from J, with 10 bases in between. CDR3 length equals 15 residues. The CDR3 nucleotides are TGTGCCAGCAGCTTGGGAGCGGGGTCTGGAAACACCATATATTTT. This translates into CASSLGAGSGNTIYF. Full variable domain (outside the CDR3, taken from reference TRBV7-9 and TRBJ1-3): DTGVSQNPRHKITKRGQNVTFRCDPISEHNRLYWYRQTLGQGPEFLTYFQNEAQLEKSRLLSDRFSAERPKGSFSTLEIQRTEQGDSAMYLCASSLGAGSGNTIYFGEGSWLTVV.

V and J are TRBV9 and TRBJ1-6; TRBD1 matches at 9 bases. Trimming cost V 4 bases and J 6 bases; bases outside gene matches: 8. Germline values: CDR1 SGDLS, CDR2 YYNGEE. This CDR3 has 16 residues. CDR3 region: CASSPFGTGLNSPLHF. The CDR3 DNA follows: TGTGCCAGCAGCCCTTTCGGGACAGGGCTTAATTCACCCCTCCACTTT.

The rearrangement links TRBV5-1 to TRBJ2-7; 8 bases line up with TRBD1. Germline-derived CDR1 and CDR2 are SGHRS and YFSETQ. The CDR3 sequence is 14 residues long. Trimming at V came to 3 bases and at J to 1 base, leaving 3 bases not matched to a gene. Here the CDR3 reads CASSSGQGSYEQYF. As DNA, the CDR3 is TGCGCCAGCAGCTCAGGACAGGGTTCCTACGAGCAGTACTTC. Drawing the rest from reference TRBV5-1 and TRBJ2-7, the complete variable domain is KAGVTQTPRYLIKTRGQQVTLSCSPISGHRSVSWYQQTPGQGLQFLFEYFSETQRNKGNFPGRFSGRQFSNSRSEMNVSTLELGDSALYLCASSSGQGSYEQYFGPGTRLTVT.

The chain links TRBV4-3 to TRBJ2-1; TRBD2 aligns across 10 bases. Germline V lookup: CDR1 LGHNA, CDR2 YSLEER. V shed 3 bases, J shed 4 bases, and the junction held 12 bases outside the gene matches. This CDR3 has 18 amino acids. The CDR3 coding sequence is TGCGCCAGCAGCCACAACGTGGTTAGCGGGGGGCTATACAATGAGCAGTTCTTC. Protein product: CASSHNVVSGGLYNEQFF.

This rearrangement joins TRBV2 to TRBJ2-3, with 7 bases lining up with TRBD1. Trimming at V came to 8 bases and at J to 2 bases, leaving 7 bases not matched to a gene. The CDR3 length is 14 residues. The germline gives CDR1 SNHLY, CDR2 FYNNEI. The CDR3 sequence: CASRSGQITDTQYF. DNA for the CDR3: TGTGCCAGCCGCTCGGGACAGATCACAGATACGCAGTATTTT.

The V call is TRBV6-1, the J call TRBJ2-1; TRBD1 aligns across 10 bases. V shed 1 base and J 10 bases; nucleotides not matched to a gene: 1. In germline, CDR1 is MNHNS, CDR2 SASEGT. The CDR3 has 13 amino acids. The CDR3 protein is CASSEGDRGEQFF. The CDR3 region has the DNA TGTGCCAGCAGTGAAGGGGACAGGGGAGAGCAGTTCTTC.

This chain links TRBV6-2 or TRBV6-3 with TRBJ2-2, with a possible D match to TRBD2 (5 bases). Deletions cut 1 base from V and 1 base from J, with 13 bases between. Germline assignment: CDR1 MNHEY and CDR2 SVGEGT. The CDR3 consists of 17 residues. In DNA, the CDR3 is TGTGCCAGCAGTTACTTTCCTAGGGCGGGGAACACCGGGGAGCTGTTTTTT. This sequence encodes CASSYFPRAGNTGELFF.

This clone has only one observation. This chain links TRBV19 with TRBJ2-5; TRBD2 is a possible D gene (6 bases). Trimming removed 2 bases at V and 5 bases at J, with 21 bases between. Germline V gives CDR1 LNHDA, CDR2 SQIVND (reference sequence). This CDR3 comprises 17 residues. The CDR3 DNA sequence: TGTGCCAGTAGTATACAACTCGGACTGGAGGGAAGGGAGACCCAGTACTTC. The encoded protein is CASSIQLGLEGRETQYF.

V gene TRBV10-2 combines with J gene TRBJ1-6; 10 nucleotides line up with TRBD1. The V and J ends lost 6 bases and 6 bases, in that order; junction bases with no gene match: 5. The CDR3 totals 15 residues. The V gene's germline CDR1 is WSHSY and CDR2 SAAADI. CDR3 DNA sequence: TGCGCCAGCAGAACAGGGACAGGGGTTAATTCACCCCTCCACTTT. It yields the protein CASRTGTGVNSPLHF.

The chain combines TRBV19 with TRBJ2-3; unclear D gene. Germline V lookup: CDR1 LNHDA, CDR2 SQIVND (reference sequence). Trimming took off 10 bases at V and 5 bases at J, with 16 bases between the two ends. CDR3 size: 13 residues. CDR3 nucleotide sequence: TGTGCCACCCTCCCCCCGGCCGGAGATACGCAGTATTTT. Translated, it gives CATLPPAGDTQYF. Looking up the rest from reference TRBV19 and TRBJ2-3 gives the full variable domain: DGGITQSPKYLFRKEGQNVTLSCEQNLNHDAMYWYRQDPGQGLRLIYYSQIVNDFQKGDIAEGYSVSREKKESFPLTVTSAQKNPTAFYLCATLPPAGDTQYFGPGTRLTVL.

A single count supports this clone. The chain uses TRBV5-1 and TRBJ2-4, with TRBD2 as a possible D gene (5 bases). The V and J ends lost 2 bases and 8 bases respectively, with 11 bases between them. The CDR3 is made up of 13 amino acids. In germline, CDR1 is SGHRS, CDR2 YFSETQ. The CDR3 nucleotides are TGCGCCAGCAGCTTTTGGGAGAGGGACATTCAGTACTTC. Encoded protein: CASSFWERDIQYF.

This chain joins TRBV6-2 or TRBV6-3 and TRBJ2-1, with 7 bases aligning to TRBD2. The germline V gene encodes CDR1 MNHEY and CDR2 SVGEGT. J gave up 7 bases and V 1 base, and 4 bases lay outside the gene matches. The CDR3 is 14 residues long. The DNA of the CDR3 is TGTGCCAGCAGTTACTGGGGGGGGGTAAATGAGCAGTTCTTC. It encodes CASSYWGGVNEQFF.

The V call is TRBV19, the J call TRBJ2-2, with 8 bases fitting TRBD1. The V gene's germline CDR1 is LNHDA and CDR2 SQIVND (reference sequence). The CDR3 runs to 16 residues. The ends lost 9 bases at V and 5 bases at J; junction bases unmatched: 14. CDR3 loop: CASRPDRAVGTGELFF. The CDR3 DNA reads TGTGCCAGCCGTCCGGACAGGGCAGTTGGAACCGGGGAGCTGTTTTTT.

V is TRBV19 and J is TRBJ1-2; D unclear. This CDR3 has 14 residues. Germline CDR1 and CDR2: LNHDA and SQIVND (reference sequence). V lost 2 bases to trimming and J lost 5 bases, with 12 bases between them. This CDR3 reads CASSIMGLPYGYTF. The CDR3 DNA reads TGTGCCAGTAGTATAATGGGGTTACCGTATGGCTACACCTTC.

The chain combines TRBV10-3 with TRBJ1-5; 7 positions match TRBD1. Germline V CDR1 and CDR2: ENHRY, SYGVKD. V shed 3 bases, J shed 5 bases, and the junction held 7 bases outside the gene matches. CDR3 length: 15 residues. The CDR3 loop is CAISEVTGRDQPQHF. For the CDR3, the DNA is TGTGCCATCAGTGAAGTGACAGGGAGGGATCAGCCCCAGCATTTT.

In DNA form, the CDR3 reads TGTGCCAGCAGCGCGGGCTACAGGGGGCTGGATGAAAAACTGTTTTTT. Encoded protein: CASSAGYRGLDEKLFF. The chain combines TRBV7-9 with TRBJ1-4; 9 bases map to TRBD1. With 5 bases clipped from V and 6 bases from J, the junction kept 10 bases outside the gene matches. CDR1 is SEHNR and CDR2 is FQNEAQ in the germline V gene (reference sequence). The CDR3 length is 16 residues.

The chain uses TRBV11-2 and TRBJ1-5; 9 bases match TRBD1. There are 13 residues in the CDR3. CDR1 and CDR2 from the germline V gene are SGHAT and FQNNGV. Trimming at V came to 3 bases and at J to 6 bases, leaving 0 bases not matched to a gene. The CDR3 DNA reads as TGTGCCAGCAGCTTGGACAGGGGTCAGCCCCAGCATTTT. Encoded protein: CASSLDRGQPQHF.

The chain is built from TRBV6-6 and TRBJ1-2; no reliable D call. Trimming stripped 2 bases from V and 2 bases from J, with 6 bases between. CDR1 is MNHNY, CDR2 SVGAGI, per germline (reference sequence). This CDR3 spans 13 amino acids. CDR3 coding DNA: TGTGCCAGCAGTTACGAACAGAACTATGGCTACACCTTC. The encoded protein is CASSYEQNYGYTF.

This chain connects TRBV9 to TRBJ2-1; TRBD1 aligns across 10 bases. The CDR3 length is 13 residues. After removal of 4 bases from V and 8 bases from J, the junction contained 3 bases not matched to a gene. Germline V gene sequence: CDR1 SGDLS, CDR2 YYNGEE. CDR3 protein: CASSPGQGDEQFF. The DNA of the CDR3 is TGTGCCAGCAGCCCAGGACAGGGGGATGAGCAGTTCTTC.

V and J are TRBV6-2 or TRBV6-3 and TRBJ2-3; possibly TRBD1 for D (5 bases). V lost 6 bases, J lost 4 bases, and 20 bases lay in between. Germline-derived CDR1 and CDR2 are MNHEY and SVGEGT. This CDR3 contains 16 residues. The CDR3 region has the DNA TGTGCCAGCAGCCACCGTTTAGGGGCTGGGGCAGATACGCAGTATTTT. Residues: CASSHRLGAGADTQYF.

The J gene is TRBJ2-7, the V gene TRBV5-1; D remains ambiguous. The CDR3 is made up of 14 amino acids. V was cut by 0 bases and J by 5 bases, with 12 bases left in between. In germline, CDR1 is SGHRS, CDR2 YFSETQ. Here the CDR3 DNA reads TGCGCCAGCAGCTTGGAACTCTACGGCGACGAGCAGTACTTC. Its translation is CASSLELYGDEQYF.

This sequence joins TRBV29-1 and TRBJ2-2; D might be TRBD1 or TRBD2, each matching 5 bases. The CDR3 sequence is 15 residues long. The germline CDR1 and CDR2 sequences are SQVTM and ANQGSEA. V was trimmed by 2 bases and J by 1 base, leaving 11 bases between them. The CDR3 DNA is TGCAGCGTTGAACGGGGACCTCTGAACACCGGGGAGCTGTTTTTT. It encodes CSVERGPLNTGELFF.

The chain carries TRBV7-8 and TRBJ2-1, with TRBD2 matching 9 bases. Germline V gene lookup returns CDR1 SGHVS and CDR2 FQNEAQ. CDR3 length equals 15 residues. V gave up 2 bases and J gave up 9 bases; unmatched junction bases: 8. CDR3 sequence reads: CASSLSAGGRVEQFF. Written as DNA, the CDR3 is TGTGCCAGCAGCTTAAGCGCGGGGGGGCGAGTTGAGCAGTTCTTC.

The rearrangement uses TRBV11-2 and TRBJ1-2, with a weak D call TRBD1 (5 bases). Per germline, CDR1 SGHAT and CDR2 FQNNGV. This CDR3 is 13 amino acids long. V dropped 3 bases and J dropped 4 bases, with 9 bases sitting between them. CDR3 residues: CASSFDRSYGYTF. As DNA, the CDR3 is TGTGCCAGCAGCTTTGACAGATCCTATGGCTACACCTTC. Full variable domain (missing parts from reference TRBV11-2 and TRBJ1-2): EAGVAQSPRYKIIEKRQSVAFWCNPISGHATLYWYQQILGQGPKLLIQFQNNGVVDDSQLPKDRFSAERLKGVDSTLKIQPAKLEDSAVYLCASSFDRSYGYTFGSGTRLTVV.

The chain has TRBV30 and TRBJ1-1, with D possibly being TRBD1 (5 bases). Trimming pared 2 bases from V and 0 bases from J, leaving 10 bases between. Germline V gene lookup returns CDR1 GTSNPN and CDR2 SVGIG (reference sequence). There are 14 residues in the CDR3. In DNA form, the CDR3 reads TGTGCCTGGAGTCAGGGAACCATGAACACTGAAGCTTTCTTT. Translated: CAWSQGTMNTEAFF.

This CDR3 is CASSLGARTEAFF. In nucleotides, the CDR3 is TGTGCCAGCAGCCTCGGGGCGCGAACTGAAGCTTTCTTT. This chain links TRBV3-1 (or the pseudogene TRBV3-2) with TRBJ1-1; tentatively, D is TRBD1 (5 bases). This CDR3 comprises 13 residues. CDR1 LGHDT and CDR2 YNNKEL come from the germline V gene (reference sequence). The V end lost 4 bases, the J end lost 5 bases, and 11 bases lay between the germline ends.

This clone was picked up a small number of times. The V call is TRBV6-5, the J call TRBJ1-3, with a tentative D call TRBD1 (5 bases). The CDR3 has 15 residues. Germline V CDR1 and CDR2: MNHEY, SVGAGI. Trimming took 7 bases from V and 0 from J, leaving 13 bases between them. In DNA form, the CDR3 reads TGTGCCAGCACCGCGGACGGGACCTCTGGAAACACCATATATTTT. It translates to CASTADGTSGNTIYF.

This chain links TRBV11-2 with TRBJ1-1, with D unclear. From germline, CDR1 is SGHAT and CDR2 FQNNGV. Between the trimmed V and J ends, which lost 5 bases and 2 bases, there was a span of 12 bases. This CDR3 has 14 amino acids. The CDR3 loop is CASSPMASNTEAFF. CDR3 bases: TGTGCCAGCAGCCCCATGGCGAGTAACACTGAAGCTTTCTTT.

This clone was counted once. The gene calls are TRBV15 and TRBJ1-2; the match to TRBD1 covers 8 bases. The CDR3 contains 16 residues. The V gene end was trimmed by 1 base and the J gene end by 6 bases; junction bases not matched to a gene: 10. CDR1 and CDR2 from the germline V gene are LNHNV and YYDKDF (reference sequence). This CDR3 is CATSRVSPGGLNGYTF. In DNA form, the CDR3 reads TGTGCCACCAGCAGAGTTAGTCCAGGGGGCCTTAATGGCTACACCTTC. Filled out from reference TRBV15 and TRBJ1-2, the complete variable domain reads DAMVIQNPRYQVTQFGKPVTLSCSQTLNHNVMYWYQQKSSQAPKLLFHYYDKDFNNEADTPDNFQSRRPNTSFCFLDIRSPGLGDTAMYLCATSRVSPGGLNGYTFGSGTRLTVV.